Given below is one TCR beta chain in context. The antigen is unknown. The PCR had 60 Vbeta and 13 Jbeta primers. TCRdb's table, derived via immunoSEQ multiplex PCR, lists solely in-frame clones and lacks some. Of 150,000 to 200,000 clones in the sample, 80% to 85% are singletons; the top ten hold more than 6%. This entry is derived from a study of cytomegalovirus exposure and HLA in healthy donors. Study observations and caveats: Cytomegalovirus-associated TCR beta chains were listed, numbering some 150. Rates of TCR association differed by HLA locus in a later analysis, with DRB1 highest and HLA-C lowest. A later analysis reported that several of the most significant clusters appeared to be linked to common viral pathogens, among them Epstein-Barr virus.

The receptor's source is a man aged 40-49 years in good health and CMV-seropositive. The sequencing sample was made of PBMCs.

The CDR3 loop is CASSSSGTGVYGYTF. In DNA form, the CDR3 reads TGTGCCAGCAGCTCCTCCGGGACAGGGGTCTATGGCTACACCTTC. The chain combines TRBV7-2 with TRBJ1-2, with TRBD1 matching 10 bases. This CDR3 region has 15 residues. V lost 4 bases and J lost 4; bases outside the gene matches: 6. CDR1 is SGHTA, CDR2 FQGNSA, per germline.